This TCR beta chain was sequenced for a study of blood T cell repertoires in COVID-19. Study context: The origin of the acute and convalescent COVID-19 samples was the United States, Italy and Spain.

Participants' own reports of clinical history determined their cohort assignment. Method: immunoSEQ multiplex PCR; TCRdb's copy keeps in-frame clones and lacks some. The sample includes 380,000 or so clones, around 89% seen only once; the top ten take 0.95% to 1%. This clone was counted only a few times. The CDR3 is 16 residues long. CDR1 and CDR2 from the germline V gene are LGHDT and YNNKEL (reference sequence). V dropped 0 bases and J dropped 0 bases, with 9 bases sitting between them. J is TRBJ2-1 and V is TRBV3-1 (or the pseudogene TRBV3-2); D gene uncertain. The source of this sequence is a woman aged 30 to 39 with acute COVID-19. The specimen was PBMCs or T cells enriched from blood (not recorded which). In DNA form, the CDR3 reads TGTGCCAGCAGCCAAGATAGTGACACCTCCTACAATGAGCAGTTCTTC. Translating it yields CASSQDSDTSYNEQFF.